The rows below give T cell receptor beta chains drawn from one sample of a study of beta chain features in type 1 diabetes. Method: immunoSEQ multiplex PCR; TCRdb's copy keeps in-frame clones and lacks some. This table has almost 350,000 clones, 15% to 20% appearing once. Sequences were obtained from naive CD4+ T cells from blood. These receptors all come from a woman aged 18 to 35 in good health. CDR3s include the opening cysteine and the closing phenylalanine or tryptophan. A D gene is named only where the DNA matches it firmly. Some rows have no size entry. The others give once, few or many, or a class for an expanded clone.

clone_size j_call d_call v_call cdr3_nt cdr3_aa
NA TRBJ2-7 NA TRBV7-3 TGTGCCAGCAGCTCACAGGGCTACGAGCAGTACTTC CASSSQGYEQYF
NA TRBJ2-7 NA TRBV19 TGTGCCAGTAGTATAGATCTGTACTCCTACGAGCAGTACTTC CASSIDLYSYEQYF
few TRBJ2-7 NA TRBV5-4 TGTGCCAGCAGCTTGGACAGGGACGAGCAGTACTTC CASSLDRDEQYF
few TRBJ2-7 NA TRBV30 TGTGCCTGGAGTGTCGACAGCTCCTACGAGCAGTACTTC CAWSVDSSYEQYF
few TRBJ1-1 NA TRBV30 TGTGCCTGGAGTCCCTCCCGAGGACATTGGAACACTGAAGCTTTCTTT CAWSPSRGHWNTEAFF
NA TRBJ1-1 NA TRBV15 TGTGCCACCAGCAGCACAGGGGAAGCTTTCTTT CATSSTGEAFF
few TRBJ1-1 NA TRBV9 TGTGCCAGCAGCGTAGACGTTCAGGGCACTGAAGCTTTCTTT CASSVDVQGTEAFF
few TRBJ1-2 NA TRBV5-1 TGCGCCAGCAGCCAGGACCGCCCCGGAGGCTATGGCTACACCTTC CASSQDRPGGYGYTF
few TRBJ2-7 NA TRBV19 TGTGCCAGTAGCCTGGGAGGATCCTACGAGCAGTACTTC CASSLGGSYEQYF
few TRBJ2-7 TRBD1 TRBV4-1 TGCGCCAGCAGCCAACCCGGGACAGGGTTCTACGAGCAGTACTTC CASSQPGTGFYEQYF
few TRBJ2-3 TRBD2 TRBV30 TGTGCAAGGACTAGCGGGGGTGCAGATACGCAGTATTTT CARTSGGADTQYF
NA TRBJ2-7 NA TRBV2 TGTGCCAGCAGTGACCAGTACGAGCAGTACTTC CASSDQYEQYF
NA TRBJ1-1 TRBD1 TRBV19 TGTGCCAGTAGTCCAAGACAGGGAATCACTGAAGCTTTCTTT CASSPRQGITEAFF
few TRBJ2-1 TRBD1 TRBV19 TGTGCCAGTAGTATAGGGACCCCGGGACAGTTTGGTTACAATGAGCAGTTCTTC CASSIGTPGQFGYNEQFF
few TRBJ2-3 TRBD1 TRBV7-2 TGTGCCAGCAGCCGCATAATCGGGACAGGGAATACGCAGTATTTT CASSRIIGTGNTQYF
few TRBJ2-1 NA TRBV9 TGTGCCAGCAGCTCCCAGGGGAAAGGGGCTAATGAGCAGTTCTTC CASSSQGKGANEQFF
few TRBJ2-2 TRBD1 TRBV4-3 TGCGCCAGCAGCCGCGGGACAGGGCGGGGTGGGGAGCTGTTTTTT CASSRGTGRGGELFF
NA TRBJ1-5 NA TRBV30 TGTGCCTGGAGTCAGGACACTAGCAATCAGCCCCAGCATTTT CAWSQDTSNQPQHF
NA TRBJ1-2 NA TRBV5-1 TGCGCCAGCAGCTCGCCCTCTAGGGGAATTGGCTACACCTTC CASSSPSRGIGYTF
NA TRBJ2-1 NA TRBV5-1 TGCGCCAGCAGCTCCATGACATCCTACAATGAGCAGTTCTTC CASSSMTSYNEQFF
NA TRBJ2-7 NA TRBV30 TGTGCCTCCTTCGACAGTGCCAGCTCCTACGAGCAGTACTTC CASFDSASSYEQYF
few TRBJ1-1 NA TRBV9 TGTGCCAGCAGCGGGACCCCACAGGGCCCAACTGAAGCTTTCTTT CASSGTPQGPTEAFF
NA TRBJ2-1 NA TRBV2 TGTGCCAGCAGTGAGGAGAGCTCCTACAATGAGCAGTTCTTC CASSEESSYNEQFF
few TRBJ2-5 NA TRBV5-1 TGCGCCAGCAGCTCGTCTGGGCAGCCCCAAGAGACCCAGTACTTC CASSSSGQPQETQYF
few TRBJ2-1 TRBD2 TRBV6-1 TGTGCCAGCAGCGCGACTAGCGGGAGAAGCAATGAGCAGTTCTTC CASSATSGRSNEQFF
few TRBJ2-3 NA TRBV4-1 TGCGCCAGCAGCCAAGTAGGAGCGAGCACAGATACGCAGTATTTT CASSQVGASTDTQYF